Following are 3 T cell receptor beta chains from one sample sequenced in a study of cytomegalovirus exposure and HLA in healthy donors. Use of 60 Vbeta and 13 Jbeta primers characterized the PCR. Clones were read by immunoSEQ multiplex PCR, and TCRdb kept only the in-frame ones, dropping some. Among approximately 110,000 clones, 69% were seen once, and the ten largest hold roughly 5.9%. Sequences were obtained from PBMCs. All receptors derive from a woman aged 70-85 years in good health and CMV-seropositive.

The chain links TRBV6-6 to TRBJ1-3, with a tentative D call TRBD1 (6 bases). Germline V gene lookup returns CDR1 MNHNY and CDR2 SVGAGI (reference sequence). V was trimmed by 6 bases and J by 9 bases, leaving 18 bases between them. This CDR3 comprises 14 residues. CDR3 protein: CASSSGGQGGTIYF. The DNA for the CDR3 is TGTGCCAGCAGCTCGGGGGGGCAGGGAGGCACCATATATTTT.

The rearrangement links TRBV5-4 to TRBJ2-7; 8 nucleotides match TRBD1. Germline V gene lookup returns CDR1 SGHNT and CDR2 YYREEE (reference sequence). The CDR3 is 16 residues long. V gave up 0 bases and J gave up 1 base; unmatched junction bases: 6. This CDR3 is CASSLGVGTGSYEQYF. CDR3 DNA: TGTGCCAGCAGCTTGGGGGTCGGGACAGGATCCTACGAGCAGTACTTC.

This clone came up once. The chain links TRBV29-1 to TRBJ2-1, with TRBD1 matching 8 bases. V gave up 4 bases and J gave up 0 bases; unmatched junction bases: 2. Germline V gene data show CDR1 as SQVTM and CDR2 as ANQGSEA. CDR3 length: 14 amino acids. The CDR3 sequence: CSVVGQDSYNEQFF. CDR3 in DNA: TGCAGCGTTGTGGGACAGGACTCCTACAATGAGCAGTTCTTC.